This T cell receptor beta chain was captured by sequencing in a study of graft-versus-host responses after intestinal transplantation. At the level of the study: As for transplant type, recipients had multivisceral, liver-intestinal, or isolated intestinal grafts. The study gave all recipients anti-thymocyte globulin induction, then tacrolimus and steroids for about 3 years.

As to this clone: What it binds is unknown.

Regarding the study as a whole: Peak circulating GvH clone levels were associated with early post-transplant HvG declines.

The ends were cut back, 7 bases at V and 3 bases at J, with 14 bases in the middle. The CDR3 totals 13 residues. The germline CDR1 and CDR2 sequences are SGHRS and YFSETQ. TCRdb keeps only in-frame clones here, not all; method: immunoSEQ multiplex PCR. The table records 80,000 to 90,000 clones, about nine tenths of them present only once. The sequenced sample was unstimulated CD4+ T cells sorted from spleen or lymph node cells, obtained before intestinal transplant. The receptor was derived from a human donor who received an intestinal transplant. V is TRBV5-1 and J is TRBJ2-7, with TRBD1 as a possible D gene (6 bases). In DNA form, the CDR3 reads TGCGCCAGCGCATCTCGGGACAACTACGAGCAGTACTTC. Its protein product is CASASRDNYEQYF.